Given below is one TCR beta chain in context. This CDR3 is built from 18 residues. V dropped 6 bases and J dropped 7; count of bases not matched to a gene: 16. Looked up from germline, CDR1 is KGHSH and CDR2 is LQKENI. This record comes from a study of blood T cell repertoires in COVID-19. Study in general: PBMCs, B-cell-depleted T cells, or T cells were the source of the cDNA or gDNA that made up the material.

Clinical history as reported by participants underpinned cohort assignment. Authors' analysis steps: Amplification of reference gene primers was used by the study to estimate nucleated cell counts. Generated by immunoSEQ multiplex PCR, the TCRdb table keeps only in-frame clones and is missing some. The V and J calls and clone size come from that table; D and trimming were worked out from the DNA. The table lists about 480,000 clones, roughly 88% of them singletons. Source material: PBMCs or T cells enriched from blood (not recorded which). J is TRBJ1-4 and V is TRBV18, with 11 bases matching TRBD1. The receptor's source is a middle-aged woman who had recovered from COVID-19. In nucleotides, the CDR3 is TGTGCCAGCTCGCCCCTCTCGGACAGGGGGCTTAGCGGTGAAAAACTGTTTTTT. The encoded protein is CASSPLSDRGLSGEKLFF.